Sequencing of this T cell receptor beta chain was carried out in a study of T cell responses to AZD1222 COVID-19 vaccine. Data came from immunoSEQ multiplex PCR; TCRdb stores just in-frame clones and leaves some out. The sample carries 150,000 to 200,000 clones, approximately 93% recorded once. There are 16 residues in the CDR3. Germline V gene data show CDR1 as LNHNV and CDR2 as YYDKDF (reference sequence). J lost 0 bases, V lost 2 bases, and 3 bases had no gene match. Sample: peripheral blood, taken on day 0 of AZD1222 vaccination. This chain joins TRBV15 and TRBJ2-2; 7 nucleotides agree with TRBD1. The sequence came from an adult in good health. This CDR3 is CATSRRQGTNTGELFF. As DNA, the CDR3 is TGTGCCACCAGCAGAAGACAGGGTACGAACACCGGGGAGCTGTTTTTT. The whole variable domain, filled in from reference TRBV15 and TRBJ2-2, reads DAMVIQNPRYQVTQFGKPVTLSCSQTLNHNVMYWYQQKSSQAPKLLFHYYDKDFNNEADTPDNFQSRRPNTSFCFLDIRSPGLGDTAMYLCATSRRQGTNTGELFFGEGSRLTVL.